This entry concerns a single TCR beta chain. These data are taken from a study of blood T cell repertoires in COVID-19. Study-wide context: Samples taken during acute and convalescent COVID-19 were collected in the United States, Italy and Spain.

Clones were sequenced by immunoSEQ multiplex PCR, and TCRdb holds only the in-frame ones, with some missing. The sample holds 150,000 to 200,000 clones, around four fifths seen once. CDR1 and CDR2 (germline): SGHTA, FQGNSA. The V end lost 5 bases, the J end lost 4 bases, and 11 bases lay between the germline ends. The CDR3 contains 13 residues. Sequences were obtained from peripheral blood. The rearrangement links TRBV7-2 to TRBJ2-5; D not certain. This receptor was identified in a human donor in a cohort sampled during active COVID-19. The CDR3 here is CASSLLAPETQYF. The CDR3 nucleotides read TGTGCCAGCAGCCTCTTAGCTCCAGAGACCCAGTACTTC.